Listed here are 32 T cell receptor beta chains from one sample, sequenced in a study of blood T cells in healthy people across ages. The authors ran a second PCR of about 6 to 11 cycles using a sample-barcoded 5' primer and a J-beta primer mix. TCRdb passed the 5' RACE reads through MiXCR, listing each CDR3 protein once. This sample has over 500,000 distinct CDR3 sequences, with over 40% found just once. The sample taken for sequencing was blood. The origin of the receptors is a woman of 80 years or more in good health.

This clonotype was counted only a few times. The chain recombines TRBV5-1 with TRBJ2-1, with D possibly called TRBD1 or TRBD2 (5 bases each). From germline, CDR1 is SGHRS and CDR2 YFSETQ. The V end was cut by 4 bases, the J end by 4 bases, with 9 bases between. The length of the CDR3 is 13 residues. CDR3: CASSVGEYNEQFF. In nucleotides, the CDR3 is TGCGCCAGCAGCGTGGGGGAGTACAATGAGCAGTTCTTC.

As concerns this clonotype: With a much larger clone just one base away, this may be a read error. The chain combines TRBV12-3 or TRBV12-4 with TRBJ2-7, with 7 bases that match TRBD2. The J call may be incorrect, as the DNA end agrees better with TRBJ2-5. The length of the CDR3 is 15 residues. The CDR3 sequence: CAGRPSGLSQETQYF. Here the CDR3 DNA reads TGTGCCGGCAGACCCTCGGGACTAAGCCAAGAGACCCAGTACTTC.

As for this clonotype: A much more abundant neighbour one base away suggests this may be a read error. This sequence joins TRBV2 and TRBJ2-7; the D gene is possibly TRBD1 (5 bases). Germline CDR1 and CDR2: SNHLY and FYNNEI. Between the trimmed V and J ends, which lost 5 bases and 5 bases, there was a span of 7 bases. This CDR3 is 11 amino acids long. Here the CDR3 reads CASSCRDEQYF. In nucleotides, the CDR3 is TGTGCCAGCAGTTGCAGGGACGAGCAGTACTTC.

The V call is TRBV7-2, the J call TRBJ2-3, with a possible D match to TRBD2 (6 bases). Trimming removed 5 bases from V and 0 bases from J, with 15 bases in between. Germline V gene data show CDR1 as SGHTA and CDR2 as FQGNSA. CDR3 length: 16 residues. The CDR3 reads CASSPRRDRSTDTQYF. DNA for the CDR3: TGTGCCAGCAGCCCACGGCGGGACCGGAGCACAGATACGCAGTATTTT.

J is TRBJ2-4 and V is TRBV20-1; D is undetermined. V lost 3 bases to trimming and J lost 0 bases, with 12 bases between them. The CDR3 totals 15 residues. Germline loops: CDR1 DFQATT, CDR2 SNEGSKA (reference sequence). Written as DNA, the CDR3 is TGCAGTGCTAGGCGACACCAGGCAGCCAAAAACATTCAGTACTTC. Protein: CSARRHQAAKNIQYF.

The chain has TRBV18 and TRBJ2-1; either TRBD1 or TRBD2 may fit D (5 bases each). Germline V gives CDR1 KGHSH, CDR2 LQKENI. The CDR3 spans 13 residues. V lost 3 bases, J lost 12 bases, and 15 bases lay in between. DNA for the CDR3: TGTGCCAGCTCACCCGCGGGCGGACATGGGCAGTTCTTC. It encodes CASSPAGGHGQFF.

The sample holds many counts of this clonotype. Written as DNA, the CDR3 is TGTGCCAGCAGCTTATTCAGTCAAGAGACCCAGTACTTC. It yields the protein CASSLFSQETQYF. This chain uses TRBV7-2 with TRBJ2-5; D is undetermined. The germline gives CDR1 SGHTA, CDR2 FQGNSA. The CDR3 length is 13 residues. The V and J ends lost 2 bases and 2 bases respectively, with 6 bases between them.

In its sample, this clonotype was seen many times. The chain recombines TRBV6-5 with TRBJ2-1, with D perhaps being TRBD1 or TRBD2 (5 bases each). Germline lookup yields CDR1 MNHEY and CDR2 SVGAGI. The CDR3 totals 20 residues. Trimming stripped 1 base from V and 4 bases from J, with 26 bases between. Here the CDR3 DNA reads TGTGCCAGCAGTTACTTGGTCTCCGGGGCGGAGACTCCACCTTACAATGAGCAGTTCTTC. Translated, it gives CASSYLVSGAETPPYNEQFF.

The sample holds many counts of this clonotype. The chain recombines TRBV20-1 with TRBJ2-3; 8 positions agree with TRBD2. Per the germline V gene, CDR1 is DFQATT and CDR2 is SNEGSKA (reference sequence). The CDR3 contains 14 residues. V trimming: 4 bases; J trimming: 1 base; junction bases outside the gene matches: 4. DNA for the CDR3: TGCAGTGCTATTCGGGGGGGCCGCACAGATACGCAGTATTTT. It yields the protein CSAIRGGRTDTQYF.

The chain uses TRBV12-5 and TRBJ1-1, with D unresolved. V shed 3 bases and J shed 1 base, with 6 bases lying between them. This CDR3 is built from 13 residues. Germline values: CDR1 LGHNT, CDR2 FRNRAP. The CDR3 coding sequence is TGTGCTAGTGGTTTACACCAGAACACTGAAGCTTTCTTT. Its protein product is CASGLHQNTEAFF.

Many counts were recorded for this clonotype. This chain joins TRBV12-3 or TRBV12-4 and TRBJ2-1; possibly TRBD1 or TRBD2 for D (6 bases each). The ends were cut back, 5 bases at V and 6 bases at J, with 14 bases in the middle. The CDR3 is made up of 14 amino acids. CDR3 residues: CASSLVGGRNEQFF. The CDR3 bases are TGTGCCAGCAGTCTGGTGGGGGGCCGCAATGAGCAGTTCTTC.

The V gene is TRBV27, the J gene TRBJ1-1; D gene unclear. This CDR3 comprises 11 residues. In germline, CDR1 is MNHEY, CDR2 SMNVEV (reference sequence). Trimming shortened V by 3 bases and J by 11 bases, and 10 bases separated the two germline ends. Written as DNA, the CDR3 is TGTGCCAGCAGTTTCGGGGTCCTGGCTTTCTTT. It codes for CASSFGVLAFF.

This clonotype was detected only once. The chain combines TRBV24-1 with TRBJ2-5; D is possibly TRBD1 (5 bases). From germline, CDR1 is KGHDR and CDR2 SFDVKD. Trimming shortened V by 4 bases and J by 3 bases, and 8 bases separated the two germline ends. The CDR3 totals 13 residues. CDR3 residues: CATSEAGKETQYF. As DNA, the CDR3 is TGTGCCACCAGTGAAGCAGGGAAAGAGACCCAGTACTTC.

The chain couples TRBV29-1 to TRBJ1-1, with 7 nucleotides matching TRBD1. The germline V gene has CDR1 SQVTM and CDR2 ANQGSEA. The CDR3 runs 13 residues. V dropped 7 bases and J dropped 0; count of bases not matched to a gene: 5. The CDR3 here is CSGLGQMNTEAFF. The CDR3, as DNA: TGCAGCGGTTTGGGACAGATGAACACTGAAGCTTTCTTT.

The chain carries TRBV15 and TRBJ1-5; D is uncertain. CDR1 is LNHNV, CDR2 YYDKDF, per germline (reference sequence). Trimming took off 5 bases at V and 3 bases at J, with 5 bases between the two ends. The CDR3 spans 12 residues. CDR3 in amino acids: CATSRPNQPQHF. The DNA for the CDR3 is TGTGCCACCAGCCGCCCCAATCAGCCCCAGCATTTT.

There are a few counts of this clonotype. Since a much larger clone is just one base distant, this may be a read error. The V gene is TRBV20-1, the J gene TRBJ2-3; D is possibly TRBD1 or TRBD2 (5 bases each). CDR1 is DFQATT and CDR2 is SNEGSKA in the germline V gene (reference sequence). V dropped 0 bases and J dropped 2 bases, with 12 bases sitting between them. This CDR3 has 15 amino acids. CDR3 loop: CSARDGKGPTDTQYF. The CDR3 coding sequence is TGCAGTGCTAGAGATGGGAAGGGACCCACAGATACGCAGTATTTT.

The gene calls are TRBV5-5 and TRBJ2-1; 7 bases agree with TRBD2. Per the germline V gene, CDR1 is SGHKS and CDR2 is YYEKEE (reference sequence). The trim removed 0 bases at V and 7 bases at J, leaving 7 bases unmatched. CDR3 length: 15 residues. CDR3 protein: CASSLDGTIGNEQFF. DNA for the CDR3: TGTGCCAGCAGCTTGGATGGGACTATAGGTAATGAGCAGTTCTTC.

This clonotype was detected a few times. V is TRBV10-3 and J is TRBJ2-6; D is possibly TRBD1 (8 bases). Trimming pared 6 bases from V and 8 bases from J, leaving 20 bases between. Germline V gene lookup returns CDR1 ENHRY and CDR2 SYGVKD. CDR3 length: 16 residues. CDR3 sequence reads: CAISLQGGGGTNVLTF. The CDR3 DNA reads TGTGCCATCAGCCTACAGGGGGGAGGGGGCACCAACGTCCTGACTTTC.

This clonotype was observed at least ten times. This CDR3 reads CASSDRGLAFTDTQYF. The CDR3 coding sequence is TGTGCCAGCAGTGATCGAGGACTAGCCTTCACAGATACGCAGTATTTT. The J gene is TRBJ2-3, the V gene TRBV27; 8 bases map to TRBD2. With 5 bases clipped from V and 2 bases from J, the junction kept 9 bases outside the gene matches. This CDR3 has 16 amino acids. Per the germline V gene, CDR1 is MNHEY and CDR2 is SMNVEV (reference sequence).

A single count supports this clonotype. The chain is built from TRBV12-3 or TRBV12-4 and TRBJ2-1, with 10 bases that match TRBD1. The CDR3 covers 15 residues. V gave up 7 bases and J gave up 7 bases; unmatched junction bases: 10. The CDR3 DNA sequence: TGTGCCAGCACCTTGGACAGGGGGATCTTGAATGAGCAGTTCTTC. Translation gives CASTLDRGILNEQFF.

This clonotype has just a few counts. The chain combines TRBV20-1 with TRBJ2-2, with D tentatively TRBD2 (7 bases). The CDR3 consists of 16 residues. The germline CDR1 and CDR2 sequences are DFQATT and SNEGSKA (reference sequence). Trimming left V 0 bases short and J 6 bases short, with 17 bases between. Here the CDR3 reads CSARDSGRGLPGELFF. The CDR3 coding sequence is TGCAGTGCTAGAGACTCGGGGCGGGGGCTCCCCGGGGAGCTGTTTTTT.

V and J are TRBV5-1 and TRBJ2-5; 7 bases fit TRBD1. The CDR3 totals 14 residues. CDR1 is SGHRS, CDR2 YFSETQ, per germline. V shed 6 bases, J shed 4 bases, and the junction held 9 bases outside the gene matches. The DNA of the CDR3 is TGCGCCAGCAACCCGGGACAGCAAGGAGAGACCCAGTACTTC. Translated, it gives CASNPGQQGETQYF.

CDR3 region: CASAETQGVTEAFF. The CDR3 DNA reads TGTGCCAGCGCCGAGACACAGGGTGTCACTGAAGCTTTCTTT. This chain joins TRBV6-6 and TRBJ1-1, with a tentative D call TRBD1 (6 bases). The CDR3 is 14 amino acids. The V gene lost 8 bases and the J gene lost 4 bases, with 17 bases spanning the gap. The germline gives CDR1 MNHNY, CDR2 SVGAGI (reference sequence).

The gene calls are TRBV4-3 and TRBJ1-2; perhaps TRBD1 as D (6 bases). The germline V gene encodes CDR1 LGHNA and CDR2 YSLEER. The V end was cut by 0 bases, the J end by 5 bases, with 13 bases between. The CDR3 is made up of 15 amino acids. The CDR3 DNA sequence: TGCGCCAGCAGCCAAGAATGGGGGCCTGGATATGGCTACACCTTC. This sequence encodes CASSQEWGPGYGYTF.

This clonotype was observed once. The chain recombines TRBV28 with TRBJ1-1; D call uncertain. This CDR3 region has 13 residues. The V end lost 8 bases, the J end lost 9 bases, and 19 bases lay between the germline ends. Germline CDR1 reads MDHEN; CDR2 reads SYDVKM. The CDR3 DNA reads as TGTGCCAGCCGCCTTATGGCCCTTGATAAAGCTTTCTTT. Protein product: CASRLMALDKAFF.

The chain combines TRBV27 with TRBJ2-4; 7 bases align to TRBD1. The DNA end lines up better with TRBJ2-7; the J call may be wrong. The CDR3 has 13 amino acids. CDR1 is MNHEY, CDR2 SMNVEV, per germline (reference sequence). CDR3: CASSFYRGYEQYF. CDR3 DNA: TGTGCCAGCAGTTTTTACAGGGGCTACGAGCAGTACTTC.

This clonotype was detected many times. The gene calls are TRBV6-1 and TRBJ1-5; the D gene is possibly TRBD1 (5 bases). Trimming cost V 3 bases and J 3 bases, with 12 bases left between them. The CDR3 loop spans 15 amino acids. Germline V lookup: CDR1 MNHNS, CDR2 SASEGT. For the CDR3, the DNA is TGTGCCAGCAGTGACATAGACAGACCCAATCAGCCCCAGCATTTT. Its translation: CASSDIDRPNQPQHF.

Note on this clonotype: A much larger clone lies one base from this, so it may be a read error. The gene calls are TRBV7-8 and TRBJ2-1, with D perhaps TRBD1 (5 bases). Germline V CDR1 and CDR2: SGHVS, FQNEAQ. This CDR3 is 15 amino acids long. V lost 8 bases and J lost 7, with 21 bases in between. The CDR3 region is CASGSLAYRWNEQFF. CDR3 in DNA: TGTGCCAGCGGCTCTTTGGCCTACAGGTGGAATGAGCAGTTCTTC. The whole variable domain, remainder taken from reference TRBV7-8 and TRBJ2-1, is GAGVSQSPRYKVAKRGQDVALRCDPISGHVSLFWYQQALGQGPEFLTYFQNEAQLDKSGLPSDRFFAERPEGSVSTLKIQRTQQEDSAVYLCASGSLAYRWNEQFFGPGTRLTVL.

The chain uses TRBV5-1 and TRBJ2-2; no reliable D call. Germline assignment: CDR1 SGHRS and CDR2 YFSETQ. The CDR3 totals 13 residues. V was cut by 0 bases and J by 6 bases, with 6 bases left in between. The CDR3 region has the DNA TGCGCCAGCAGCTTGGCGGTGTCCGGGGAGCTGTTTTTT. Translating it yields CASSLAVSGELFF.

This clonotype was seen ten or more times. The rearrangement uses TRBV9 and TRBJ2-1; D uncertain. Per germline, CDR1 SGDLS and CDR2 YYNGEE. Trimming stripped 7 bases from V and 9 bases from J, with 17 bases between. The CDR3 runs to 13 residues. Here the CDR3 reads CASASGTLGEQFF. CDR3 coding DNA: TGTGCCAGCGCCTCCGGAACCCTCGGTGAGCAGTTCTTC.

Concerning this clonotype: The junction departs from germline at one end; a sequencing error may be responsible. The chain carries TRBV30 and TRBJ2-3, with 8 bases matching TRBD1. CDR1 and CDR2 from the germline V gene are GTSNPN and SVGIG (reference sequence). CDR3 length: 15 residues. The CDR3 here is CVWRSNRGWADTQYF. CDR3 DNA sequence: TGTGTCTGGAGGAGTAACAGGGGGTGGGCAGATACGCAGTATTTT.

This clonotype was detected ten times or more. V usage is TRBV5-1 and J usage is TRBJ2-7; D ambiguous. Germline lookup yields CDR1 SGHRS and CDR2 YFSETQ. Trimming removed 5 bases from V and 4 bases from J, with 19 bases in between. The CDR3 length is 15 residues. CDR3 nucleotide sequence: TGCGCCAGCAGTCGAAGAGACGGTGGCCCATACGAGCAGTACTTC. It specifies CASSRRDGGPYEQYF.